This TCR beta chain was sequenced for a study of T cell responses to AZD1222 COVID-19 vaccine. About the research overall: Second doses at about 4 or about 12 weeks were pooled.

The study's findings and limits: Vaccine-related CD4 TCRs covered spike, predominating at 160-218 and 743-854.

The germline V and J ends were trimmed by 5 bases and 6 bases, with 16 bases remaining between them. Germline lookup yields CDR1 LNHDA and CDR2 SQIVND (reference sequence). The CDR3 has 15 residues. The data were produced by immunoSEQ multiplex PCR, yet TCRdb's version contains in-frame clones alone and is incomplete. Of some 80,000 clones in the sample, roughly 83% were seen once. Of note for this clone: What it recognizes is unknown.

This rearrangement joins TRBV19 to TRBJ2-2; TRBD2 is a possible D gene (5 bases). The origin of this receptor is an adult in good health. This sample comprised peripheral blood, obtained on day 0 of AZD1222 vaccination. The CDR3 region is CASSAMGSRSGELFF. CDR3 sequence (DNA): TGTGCCAGTAGTGCGATGGGGAGTCGGTCCGGGGAGCTGTTTTTT.